This T cell receptor beta chain was obtained from a study of cytomegalovirus exposure and HLA in healthy donors. As to this clone: Antigen specificity is unknown.

Whole-study findings and limits: The CMV antigen specificity of three CMV-associated chains was confirmed through in vitro analysis. A later analysis reportedly identified an Asian-associated ancestry cluster as carrying fewer N-insertions than the approximately 640-donor mean. Many donors carried some public TCRs, although rarity characterized most TCR sequences.

The V gene lost 4 bases and the J gene lost 8 bases, with 12 bases spanning the gap. CDR1 is ENHRY, CDR2 SYGVKD, per germline. The CDR3 is 13 amino acids. A multiplex PCR was run with 60 Vbeta primers and 13 Jbeta primers. Profiled with immunoSEQ multiplex PCR; TCRdb holds only in-frame clones, not every one. Of about 120,000 clones in the sample, about 75% were seen once. V usage is TRBV10-3 and J usage is TRBJ2-1, with D possibly TRBD2 on 5 matching bases. This sequence originates from a man aged 55-75 years in good health and CMV-seropositive. The sample taken for sequencing was PBMCs. The CDR3 loop is CAISVRGFDEQFF. The CDR3 DNA follows: TGTGCCATCAGTGTGCGAGGGTTCGATGAGCAGTTCTTC.